This T cell receptor beta chain was identified during a study of cytomegalovirus exposure and HLA in healthy donors. Study-wide points: In a later analysis, CMV-associated beta chains were mostly HLA-associated, it appeared. According to the study, 150 to 200 TCR beta chains were cytomegalovirus-associated. It was likely that a cluster of highly shared sequence variants was a sequencing artifact. Among the most significant clusters, several appeared linked to common viral pathogens in a later analysis.

The PCR contained 60 Vbeta and 13 Jbeta primers. Some clones are missing from TCRdb's copy, which holds only in-frame ones; the method was immunoSEQ multiplex PCR. The profile covers 90,000 or so clones, with approximately 80% appearing a single time and roughly 3.8% taken by the ten largest. Turning to this clone: Its antigen is as yet unknown.

The CDR3 is 13 residues long. CDR1 is SGHTA and CDR2 is FQGNSA in the germline V gene. Deletions cut 5 bases from V and 8 bases from J, with 14 bases between. V gene TRBV7-2 combines with J gene TRBJ2-3, with D perhaps TRBD1 (5 bases). Sample: PBMCs. This clonotype was sampled from a man in his fifties in good health and CMV-seronegative. Here the CDR3 reads CASSRPQGSTQYF. The CDR3 bases are TGTGCCAGCAGCCGCCCCCAGGGTTCTACGCAGTATTTT.